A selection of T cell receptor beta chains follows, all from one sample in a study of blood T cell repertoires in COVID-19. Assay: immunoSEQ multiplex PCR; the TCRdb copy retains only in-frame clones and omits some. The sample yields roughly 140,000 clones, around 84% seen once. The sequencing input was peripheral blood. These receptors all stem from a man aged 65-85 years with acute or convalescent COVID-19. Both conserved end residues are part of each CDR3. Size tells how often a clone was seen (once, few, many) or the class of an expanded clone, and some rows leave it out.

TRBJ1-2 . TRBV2 CASSLTYAGGYTF
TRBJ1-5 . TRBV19 CASTLHNGPGPQHF
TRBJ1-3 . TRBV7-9 CASSVDRVPGNTIYF
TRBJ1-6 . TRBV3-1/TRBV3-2 CASSRTAPPDSPLHF
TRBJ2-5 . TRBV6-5 CASSLPGSRETQYF
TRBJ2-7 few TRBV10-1 CASSESTGSKQYF
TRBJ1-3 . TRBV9 CASSFKPGQGENTIYF
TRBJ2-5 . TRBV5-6 CASSWDRLQETQYF
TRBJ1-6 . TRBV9 CASSVPYNSPLHF
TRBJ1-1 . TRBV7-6 CASSLVGGQGRVYTEAFF
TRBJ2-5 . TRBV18 CASSPQGAKETQYF